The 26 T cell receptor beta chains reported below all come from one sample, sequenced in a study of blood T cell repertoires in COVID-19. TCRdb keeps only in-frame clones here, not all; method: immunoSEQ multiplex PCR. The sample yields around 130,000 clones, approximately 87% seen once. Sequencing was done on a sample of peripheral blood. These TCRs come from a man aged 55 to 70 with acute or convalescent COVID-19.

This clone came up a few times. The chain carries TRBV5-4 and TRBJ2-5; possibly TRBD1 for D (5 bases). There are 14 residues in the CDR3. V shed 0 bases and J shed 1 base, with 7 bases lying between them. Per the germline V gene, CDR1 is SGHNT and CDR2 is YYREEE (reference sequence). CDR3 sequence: CASSLAGAQETQYF. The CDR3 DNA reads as TGTGCCAGCAGCTTGGCTGGGGCCCAAGAGACCCAGTACTTC.

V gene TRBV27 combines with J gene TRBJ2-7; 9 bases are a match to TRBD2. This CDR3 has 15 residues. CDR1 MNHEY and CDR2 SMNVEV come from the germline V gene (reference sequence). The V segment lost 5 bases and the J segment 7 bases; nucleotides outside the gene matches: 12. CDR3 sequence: CASSLIAGGRGEQYF. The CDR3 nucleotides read TGTGCCAGCAGTCTCATCGCGGGAGGGCGGGGAGAGCAGTACTTC.

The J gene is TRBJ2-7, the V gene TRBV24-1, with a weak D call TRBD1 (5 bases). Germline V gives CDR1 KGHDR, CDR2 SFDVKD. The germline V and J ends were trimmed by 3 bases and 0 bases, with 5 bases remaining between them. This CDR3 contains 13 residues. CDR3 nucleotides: TGTGCCACCAGTGATGGGGCCTCCTACGAGCAGTACTTC. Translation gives CATSDGASYEQYF.

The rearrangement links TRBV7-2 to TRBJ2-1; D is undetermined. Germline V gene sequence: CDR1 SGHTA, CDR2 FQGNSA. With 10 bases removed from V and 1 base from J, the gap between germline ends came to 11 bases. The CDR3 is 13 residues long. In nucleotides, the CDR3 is TGTGCCACTACGCGAGGATCCTACAATGAGCAGTTCTTC. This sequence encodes CATTRGSYNEQFF.

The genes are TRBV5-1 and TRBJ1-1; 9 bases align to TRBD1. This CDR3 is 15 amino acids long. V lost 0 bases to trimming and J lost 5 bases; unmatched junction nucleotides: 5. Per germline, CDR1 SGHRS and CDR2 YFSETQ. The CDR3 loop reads CASSLGDRVGTEAFF. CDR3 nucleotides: TGCGCCAGCAGCTTGGGGGACAGGGTAGGTACTGAAGCTTTCTTT.

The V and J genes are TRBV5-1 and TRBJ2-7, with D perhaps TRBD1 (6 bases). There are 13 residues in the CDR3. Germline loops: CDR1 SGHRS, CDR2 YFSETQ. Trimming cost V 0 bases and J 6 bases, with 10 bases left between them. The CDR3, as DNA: TGCGCCAGCAGCTTGGAGGGACAAGCCGAGCAGTACTTC. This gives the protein CASSLEGQAEQYF.

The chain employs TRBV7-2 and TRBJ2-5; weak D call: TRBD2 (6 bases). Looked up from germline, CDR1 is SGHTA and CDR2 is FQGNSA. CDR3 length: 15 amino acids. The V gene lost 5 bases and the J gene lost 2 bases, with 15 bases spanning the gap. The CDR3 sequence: CASSVGDWHQETQYF. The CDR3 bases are TGTGCCAGCAGCGTAGGGGACTGGCATCAAGAGACCCAGTACTTC.

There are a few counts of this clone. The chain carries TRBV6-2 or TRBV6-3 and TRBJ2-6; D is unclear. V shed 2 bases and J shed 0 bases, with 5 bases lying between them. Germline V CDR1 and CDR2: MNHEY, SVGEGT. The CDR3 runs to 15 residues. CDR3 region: CASSYPVSGANVLTF. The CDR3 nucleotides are TGTGCCAGCAGTTACCCCGTCTCTGGGGCCAACGTCCTGACTTTC.

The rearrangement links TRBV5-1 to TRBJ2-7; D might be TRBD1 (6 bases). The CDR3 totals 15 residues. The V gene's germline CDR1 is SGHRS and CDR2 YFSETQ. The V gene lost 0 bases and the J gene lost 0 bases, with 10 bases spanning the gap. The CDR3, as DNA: TGCGCCAGCAGCTTGGTCAGGGGCGGCTCCTACGAGCAGTACTTC. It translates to CASSLVRGGSYEQYF.

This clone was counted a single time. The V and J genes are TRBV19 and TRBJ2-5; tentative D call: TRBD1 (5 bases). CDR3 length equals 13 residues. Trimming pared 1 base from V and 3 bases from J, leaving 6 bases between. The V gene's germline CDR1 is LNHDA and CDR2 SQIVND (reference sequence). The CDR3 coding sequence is TGTGCCAGTAGTATAGGGGGCGAAGAGACCCAGTACTTC. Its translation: CASSIGGEETQYF.

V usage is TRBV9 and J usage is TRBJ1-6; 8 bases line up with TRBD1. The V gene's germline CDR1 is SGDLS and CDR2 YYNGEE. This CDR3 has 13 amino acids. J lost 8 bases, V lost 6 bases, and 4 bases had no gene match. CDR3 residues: CASTTGVDSPLHF. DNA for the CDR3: TGTGCCAGCACGACAGGGGTGGATTCACCCCTCCACTTT.

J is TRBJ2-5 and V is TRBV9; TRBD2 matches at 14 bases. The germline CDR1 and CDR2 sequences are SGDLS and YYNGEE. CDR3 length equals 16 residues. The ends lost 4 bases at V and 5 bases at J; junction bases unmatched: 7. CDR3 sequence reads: CASSPGLAGGMETQYF. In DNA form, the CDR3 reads TGTGCCAGCAGCCCCGGACTAGCGGGAGGAATGGAGACCCAGTACTTC.

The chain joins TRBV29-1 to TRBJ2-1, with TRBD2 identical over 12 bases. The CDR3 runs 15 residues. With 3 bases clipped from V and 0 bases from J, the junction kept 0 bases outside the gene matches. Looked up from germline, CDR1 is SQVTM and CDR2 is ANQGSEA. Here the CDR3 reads CSVEGLAGSYNEQFF. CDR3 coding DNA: TGCAGCGTTGAGGGACTAGCGGGCTCCTACAATGAGCAGTTCTTC.

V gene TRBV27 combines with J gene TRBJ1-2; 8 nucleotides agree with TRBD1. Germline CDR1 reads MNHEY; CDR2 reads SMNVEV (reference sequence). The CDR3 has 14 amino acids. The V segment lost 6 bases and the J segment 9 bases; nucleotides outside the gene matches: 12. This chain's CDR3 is CASSRQGQAFSYTF. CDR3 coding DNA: TGTGCCAGCAGCCGACAGGGGCAAGCTTTCAGCTACACCTTC.

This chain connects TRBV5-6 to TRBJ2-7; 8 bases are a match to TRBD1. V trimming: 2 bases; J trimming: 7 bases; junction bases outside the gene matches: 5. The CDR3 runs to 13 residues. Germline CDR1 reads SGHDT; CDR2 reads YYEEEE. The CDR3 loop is CASSFAGGREQYF. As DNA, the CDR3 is TGTGCCAGCAGCTTCGCAGGGGGCAGGGAGCAGTACTTC. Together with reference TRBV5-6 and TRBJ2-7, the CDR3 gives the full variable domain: DAGVTQSPTHLIKTRGQQVTLRCSPKSGHDTVSWYQQALGQGPQFIFQYYEEEERQRGNFPDRFSGHQFPNYSSELNVNALLLGDSALYLCASSFAGGREQYFGPGTRLTVT.

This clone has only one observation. The CDR3 loop reads CASSENTYSTDTQYF. The CDR3 DNA follows: TGTGCCAGCAGCGAAAACACGTACAGCACAGATACGCAGTATTTT. The chain links TRBV7-2 to TRBJ2-3; D not resolved. This CDR3 is 15 amino acids long. V lost 5 bases and J lost 0, with 12 bases in between. CDR1 SGHTA and CDR2 FQGNSA come from the germline V gene. The complete variable domain, with remaining parts taken from reference TRBV7-2 and TRBJ2-3, reads GAGVSQSPSNKVTEKGKDVELRCDPISGHTALYWYRQSLGQGLEFLIYFQGNSAPDKSGLPSDRFSAERTGGSVSTLTIQRTQQEDSAVYLCASSENTYSTDTQYFGPGTRLTVL.

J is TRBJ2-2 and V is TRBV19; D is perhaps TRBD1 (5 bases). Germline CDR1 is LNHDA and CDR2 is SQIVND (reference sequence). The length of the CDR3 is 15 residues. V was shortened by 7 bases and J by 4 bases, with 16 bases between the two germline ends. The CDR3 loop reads CASMAPRVSTGELFF. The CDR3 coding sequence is TGTGCCAGTATGGCCCCCAGGGTGTCCACCGGGGAGCTGTTTTTT.

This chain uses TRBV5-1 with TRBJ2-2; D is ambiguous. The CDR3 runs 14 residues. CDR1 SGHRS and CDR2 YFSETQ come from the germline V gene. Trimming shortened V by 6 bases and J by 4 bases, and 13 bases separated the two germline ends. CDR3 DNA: TGCGCCAGCACCTTATCCCCTAGCACCGGGGAGCTGTTTTTT. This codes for CASTLSPSTGELFF.

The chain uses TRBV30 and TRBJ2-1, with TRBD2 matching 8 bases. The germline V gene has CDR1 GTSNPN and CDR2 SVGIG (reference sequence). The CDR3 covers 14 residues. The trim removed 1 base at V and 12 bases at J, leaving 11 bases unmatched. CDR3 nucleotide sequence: TGTGCCTGGAGTGGGGGACTAGGCTCTTGGGGGCAGTTCTTC. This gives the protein CAWSGGLGSWGQFF.

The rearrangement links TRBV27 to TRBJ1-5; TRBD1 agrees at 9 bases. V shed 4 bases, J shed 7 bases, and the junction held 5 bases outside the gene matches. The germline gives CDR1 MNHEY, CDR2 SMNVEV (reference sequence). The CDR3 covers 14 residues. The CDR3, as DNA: TGTGCCAGCAGTTCCGGACAGGGGAGACAGCCCCAGCATTTT. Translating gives CASSSGQGRQPQHF.

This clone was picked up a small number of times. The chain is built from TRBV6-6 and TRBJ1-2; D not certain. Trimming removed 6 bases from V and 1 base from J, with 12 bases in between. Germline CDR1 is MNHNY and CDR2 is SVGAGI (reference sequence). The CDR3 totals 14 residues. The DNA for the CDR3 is TGTGCCAGCAGCATCCTTCGGGTTAACTATGGCTACACCTTC. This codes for CASSILRVNYGYTF.

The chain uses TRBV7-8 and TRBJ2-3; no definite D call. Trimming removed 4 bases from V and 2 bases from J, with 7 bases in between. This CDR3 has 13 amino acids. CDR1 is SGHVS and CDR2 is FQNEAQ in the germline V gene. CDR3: CASSWSATDTQYF. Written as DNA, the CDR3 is TGTGCCAGCAGCTGGAGCGCCACAGATACGCAGTATTTT.

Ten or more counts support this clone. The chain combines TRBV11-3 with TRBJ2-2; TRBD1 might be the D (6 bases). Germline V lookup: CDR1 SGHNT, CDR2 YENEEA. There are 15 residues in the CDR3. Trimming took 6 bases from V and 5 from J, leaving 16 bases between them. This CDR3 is CASSYGTSLTGELFF. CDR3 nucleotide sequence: TGTGCCAGCAGTTACGGGACATCACTTACCGGGGAGCTGTTTTTT.

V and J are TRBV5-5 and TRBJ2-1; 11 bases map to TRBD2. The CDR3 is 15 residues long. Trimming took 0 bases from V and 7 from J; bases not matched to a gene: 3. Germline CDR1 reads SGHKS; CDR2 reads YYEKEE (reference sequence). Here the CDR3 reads CASSLVAGGWNEQFF. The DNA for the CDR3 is TGTGCCAGCAGCTTGGTAGCGGGAGGGTGGAATGAGCAGTTCTTC. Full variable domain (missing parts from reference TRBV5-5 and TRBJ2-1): DAGVTQSPTHLIKTRGQQVTLRCSPISGHKSVSWYQQVLGQGPQFIFQYYEKEERGRGNFPDRFSARQFPNYSSELNVNALLLGDSALYLCASSLVAGGWNEQFFGPGTRLTVL.

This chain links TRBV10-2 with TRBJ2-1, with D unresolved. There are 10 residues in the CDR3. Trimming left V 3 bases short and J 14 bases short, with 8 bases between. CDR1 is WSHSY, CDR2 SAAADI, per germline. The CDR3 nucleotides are TGCGCCAGCAGTGAAAACAGTAAGTTCTTC. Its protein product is CASSENSKFF.

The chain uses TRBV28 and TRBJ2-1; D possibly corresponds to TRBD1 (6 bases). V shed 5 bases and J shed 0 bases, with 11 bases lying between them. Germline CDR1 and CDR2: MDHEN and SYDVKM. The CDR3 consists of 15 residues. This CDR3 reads CASSRDRSSYNEQFF. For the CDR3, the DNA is TGTGCCAGCAGTCGTGACAGGAGCTCCTACAATGAGCAGTTCTTC.